This passage covers 17 T cell receptor beta chains from one sample sequenced in a study of blood T cell repertoires in COVID-19. TCRdb's table, derived via immunoSEQ multiplex PCR, lists solely in-frame clones and lacks some. The sample yields some 320,000 clones, roughly nine tenths seen once. The sample comprised peripheral blood. These receptors all come from a woman in her thirties with COVID-19, enrolled during active disease.

The rearrangement links TRBV6-6 to TRBJ1-3; D call uncertain. Germline CDR1 and CDR2: MNHNY and SVGAGI (reference sequence). V gave up 2 bases and J gave up 2 bases, with 10 bases separating them. CDR3 length: 15 residues. CDR3 sequence: CASSYVAETGNTIYF. In nucleotides, the CDR3 is TGTGCCAGCAGTTACGTGGCGGAGACTGGAAACACCATATATTTT.

The CDR3 loop is CASSPERGFYGYTF. As DNA, the CDR3 is TGTGCCAGCAGCCCAGAGCGGGGGTTCTATGGCTACACCTTC. The chain joins TRBV7-6 to TRBJ1-2; TRBD1 is a possible D gene (5 bases). Germline CDR1 SGHVS, CDR2 FNYEAQ. CDR3 length: 14 amino acids. V lost 5 bases, J lost 4 bases, and 14 bases lay in between.

The rearrangement uses TRBV30 and TRBJ2-1; D is uncertain. This CDR3 spans 12 amino acids. The V end was cut by 2 bases, the J end by 4 bases, with 6 bases between. Germline lookup yields CDR1 GTSNPN and CDR2 SVGIG (reference sequence). The DNA for the CDR3 is TGTGCCTGGAGTCCCCAATACAATGAGCAGTTCTTC. The encoded protein is CAWSPQYNEQFF.

J is TRBJ1-2 and V is TRBV7-2, with TRBD1 matching over 7 bases. Germline V lookup: CDR1 SGHTA, CDR2 FQGNSA. The junction had 18 bases not matched to a gene; V was cut back by 0 bases and J by 2 bases. The CDR3 is 20 amino acids. CDR3 protein: CASSLARLRTGRHTNYGYTF. CDR3 DNA: TGTGCCAGCAGCTTAGCGCGTCTAAGGACAGGCCGACACACCAACTATGGCTACACCTTC.

CDR3 sequence reads: CASSLRWARSGNTIYF. The CDR3 coding sequence is TGTGCCAGCAGCCTCCGGTGGGCACGCTCTGGAAACACCATATATTTT. The genes are TRBV7-2 and TRBJ1-3; no definite D call. The CDR3 sequence is 16 residues long. Trimming cost V 5 bases and J 0 bases, with 14 bases left between them. Germline V CDR1 and CDR2: SGHTA, FQGNSA.

The chain is built from TRBV27 and TRBJ1-2; TRBD1 matches 7 bases. With 0 bases clipped from V and 7 bases from J, the junction kept 5 bases outside the gene matches. Germline CDR1 and CDR2: MNHEY and SMNVEV (reference sequence). CDR3 size: 14 residues. CDR3 region: CASSLSRGQGGYTF. The CDR3 nucleotides read TGTGCCAGCAGTTTATCGAGGGGGCAGGGTGGCTACACCTTC.

This chain connects TRBV7-8 to TRBJ1-2; the match to TRBD1 covers 7 bases. The CDR3 runs to 15 residues. Germline assignment: CDR1 SGHVS and CDR2 FQNEAQ. V lost 5 bases and J lost 0; bases outside the gene matches: 6. This CDR3 reads CASSRNRGSNYGYTF. The CDR3 nucleotides read TGTGCCAGCAGCCGAAACAGGGGTTCTAACTATGGCTACACCTTC.

V and J are TRBV25-1 and TRBJ1-1; D not certain. Germline CDR1 reads MGHDK; CDR2 reads SYGVNS. V shed 1 base and J shed 4 bases, with 10 bases lying between them. The CDR3 contains 14 residues. The CDR3 reads CASSEFYRSTEAFF. The CDR3 DNA reads as TGTGCCAGCAGTGAATTTTATCGGAGCACTGAAGCTTTCTTT.

V gene TRBV12-5 combines with J gene TRBJ2-1; the match to TRBD2 covers 8 bases. CDR1 is LGHNT and CDR2 is FRNRAP in the germline V gene. V trimming: 6 bases; J trimming: 6 bases; junction bases outside the gene matches: 4. The CDR3 has 13 amino acids. The CDR3 is CASGTGLVNEQFF. CDR3 nucleotides: TGTGCTAGTGGCACGGGACTAGTCAATGAGCAGTTCTTC.

V and J are TRBV2 and TRBJ1-2, with D possibly TRBD1 on 5 matching bases. Trimming removed 4 bases at V and 7 bases at J, with 13 bases between. CDR3 length: 13 amino acids. From germline, CDR1 is SNHLY and CDR2 FYNNEI. The CDR3 here is CASSAHDGGGYTF. DNA for the CDR3: TGTGCCAGCAGTGCCCACGACGGGGGTGGCTACACCTTC.

CDR3 nucleotides: TGTGCCAGCAGCGTGACAGGGGTTATGAACACTGAAGCTTTCTTT. This sequence encodes CASSVTGVMNTEAFF. V and J are TRBV5-6 and TRBJ1-1; 8 bases agree with TRBD1. The CDR3 contains 15 residues. The V gene's germline CDR1 is SGHDT and CDR2 YYEEEE. Trimming took 4 bases from V and 0 from J; bases not matched to a gene: 5.

The chain uses TRBV5-1 and TRBJ1-4; D is unresolved. The CDR3 spans 14 residues. Germline V gene data show CDR1 as SGHRS and CDR2 as YFSETQ. With 5 bases removed from V and 0 bases from J, the gap between germline ends came to 8 bases. Written as DNA, the CDR3 is TGCGCCAGCAGTCCGGGGACAACTAATGAAAAACTGTTTTTT. Translating gives CASSPGTTNEKLFF.

The V gene is TRBV2, the J gene TRBJ1-1; 7 bases map to TRBD1. Germline V lookup: CDR1 SNHLY, CDR2 FYNNEI. The CDR3 spans 14 residues. Trimming took 0 bases from V and 10 from J; bases not matched to a gene: 8. The CDR3 DNA sequence: TGTGCCAGCAGTGAAGCTGGAGGGGGCCGCGGAGCTTTCTTT. Amino acids: CASSEAGGGRGAFF.

The CDR3 nucleotides read TGTGCCGTCGGGTCTGCCGGCGGCGGGGAGTACGAGCAGTACTTC. Protein sequence: CAVGSAGGGEYEQYF. The rearrangement links TRBV19 to TRBJ2-7; tentative D call: TRBD2 (6 bases). The ends were cut back, 11 bases at V and 4 bases at J, with 24 bases in the middle. The CDR3 is 15 amino acids. CDR1 is LNHDA, CDR2 SQIVND, per germline (reference sequence).

This clone was counted a few times. The V and J genes are TRBV18 and TRBJ1-1, with 10 bases matching TRBD1. V lost 3 bases to trimming and J lost 3 bases; unmatched junction nucleotides: 7. Looked up from germline, CDR1 is KGHSH and CDR2 is LQKENI. The CDR3 is 16 amino acids. CDR3 sequence (DNA): TGTGCCAGCTCACCGAGACAGGGGGCGCGGGACACTGAAGCTTTCTTT. It translates to CASSPRQGARDTEAFF. The variable domain in full, with the rest retrieved from reference TRBV18 and TRBJ1-1, is NAGVMQNPRHLVRRRGQEARLRCSPMKGHSHVYWYRQLPEEGLKFMVYLQKENIIDESGMPKERFSAEFPKEGPSILRIQQVVRGDSAAYFCASSPRQGARDTEAFFGQGTRLTVV.

The V gene is TRBV11-2, the J gene TRBJ1-2; TRBD1 matches 8 bases. The length of the CDR3 is 16 residues. V gave up 5 bases and J gave up 3 bases; unmatched junction bases: 11. The germline CDR1 and CDR2 sequences are SGHAT and FQNNGV. CDR3 bases: TGTGCCAGCAGCGAGGACAGGGTAGGAGGGTACTATGGCTACACCTTC. Amino acid sequence: CASSEDRVGGYYGYTF.

This clone was found once. This chain joins TRBV7-9 and TRBJ1-4, with 9 bases aligning to TRBD1. Trimming removed 4 bases from V and 8 bases from J; junction bases left unmatched: 8. The CDR3 contains 15 residues. CDR1 is SEHNR, CDR2 FQNEAQ, per germline (reference sequence). The CDR3 loop reads CASSSGQGMVEKLFF. The CDR3 DNA is TGTGCCAGCAGCTCGGGACAGGGCATGGTCGAAAAACTGTTTTTT.